This is a list of T cell receptor beta chains from one sample in a study of cytomegalovirus exposure and HLA in healthy donors. The data were produced by immunoSEQ multiplex PCR, yet TCRdb's version contains in-frame clones alone and is incomplete. The sample gives about 89,000 clones, approximately 79% of which show up once; about 2% is in the top ten. Material: PBMCs. Receptor source: a male donor in good health and CMV-seronegative. Each CDR3 is given with its conserved first and last residue. Each record gives: J gene, clone size, D gene, V gene, CDR3 DNA, CDR3 protein. The D gene is left open where the match is weak. Not all rows give a size; the values are once, few, many and, for expanded clones, a class.

TRBJ2-2,.,.,TRBV28,TGTGCCAGCAGGAGTGCCGACAGGCTCACCGGGGAGCTGTTTTTT,CASRSADRLTGELFF
TRBJ2-7,.,TRBD1,TRBV4-2,TGTGCCAGCAGCAAACCCGGGACAGGGGCCTACTACGAGCAGTACTTC,CASSKPGTGAYYEQYF
TRBJ2-1,once,.,TRBV27,TGTGCCAGCAGTTGGGGTCTAGCGATAGCCAATGAGCAGTTCTTC,CASSWGLAIANEQFF
TRBJ1-2,.,TRBD1,TRBV7-6,TGTGCCAGCAGCCCGACGGCCGACCCGGGACAGGGAGAGTACACCTTC,CASSPTADPGQGEYTF
TRBJ1-2,.,TRBD1,TRBV29-1,TGCAGCGTTGGGGGGACAGGGCGAGGCTACACCTTC,CSVGGTGRGYTF
TRBJ1-2,.,.,TRBV27,TGTGCCAGCAGTTCGAACAGGGAGGGCTATGGCTACACCTTC,CASSSNREGYGYTF
TRBJ2-2,.,TRBD2,TRBV5-1,TGCGCCAGCCAAAGAAAACCTAGCGGGGCTAACACCGGGGAGCTGTTTTTT,CASQRKPSGANTGELFF
TRBJ2-7,.,TRBD1,TRBV2,TGTGCCAGCAGTGGGCAGACAGGGGGAGTAGACGAGCAGTACTTC,CASSGQTGGVDEQYF
TRBJ2-7,once,TRBD1,TRBV19,TGTGCCAGTAGCCGACTTCGGGGACAGGGGGCCAATTACGAGCAGTACTTC,CASSRLRGQGANYEQYF
TRBJ2-5,few,.,TRBV5-1,TGCGCCAGCAGCTTGGGGCCTGGTTCCCAAGAGACCCAGTACTTC,CASSLGPGSQETQYF
TRBJ2-7,.,TRBD2,TRBV5-1,TGCGCCAGCAGCGCCGGGACTAGCGGGGCCTACGAGCAGTACTTC,CASSAGTSGAYEQYF
TRBJ2-4,.,TRBD1,TRBV30,TGTGCCTGGAGTGCAGGGGGAAGGATAGCCAAAAACATTCAGTACTTC,CAWSAGGRIAKNIQYF
TRBJ1-2,.,TRBD1,TRBV28,TGTGCCAGCAGTATCGCCGGGACAGCTAACTATGGCTACACCTTC,CASSIAGTANYGYTF
TRBJ2-7,.,TRBD2,TRBV5-1,TGCGCCAGCACCCCCCTAGCGGGAGGATCCTACGAGCAGTACTTC,CASTPLAGGSYEQYF